A single sample is the source of the 29 T cell receptor beta chains below, sequenced in a study of blood T cell repertoires in COVID-19 (dated by TCRdb to about 2020). Libraries were made using the immunoSEQ multiplex PCR assay. The table comes from immuneACCESS by way of TCRdb, which keeps in-frame sequences with V and J called. Part of the clones is missing from these tables; in studies checked, under half for an unresolved V gene and the rest for unknown reasons. Within this sample are some 100,000 clones, with approximately 79% of them counted one time only. The ten biggest clones cover 3.9% of the sample. Sequencing was carried out using peripheral blood. The source is a man in his 70s with COVID-19, enrolled during active disease.

The rearrangement joins TRBV27 to TRBJ2-7; 9 bases match TRBD2. Germline V gene data show CDR1 as MNHEY and CDR2 as SMNVEV (reference sequence). V lost 1 base and J lost 6; bases outside the gene matches: 7. CDR3 length: 15 amino acids. The CDR3 loop is CASSLWAGGEGEQYF. CDR3 bases: TGTGCCAGCAGTTTATGGGCGGGAGGGGAAGGCGAGCAGTACTTC.

The CDR3 loop is CASSGTGLADNEQFF. CDR3 nucleotides: TGTGCCAGCAGTGGAACGGGACTAGCGGACAATGAGCAGTTCTTC. The chain carries TRBV6-2 or TRBV6-3 and TRBJ2-1; the match to TRBD2 covers 11 bases. Unmatched junction bases numbered 5, after V lost 5 bases and J lost 5 bases. CDR3 size: 15 residues. The germline V gene has CDR1 MNHEY and CDR2 SVGEGT.

This clone was recorded only once. The V and J genes are TRBV4-1 and TRBJ1-2, with D maybe TRBD1 (5 bases). Germline CDR1 reads MGHRA; CDR2 reads YSYEKL. CDR3 length equals 15 residues. The V end lost 2 bases, the J end lost 8 bases, and 18 bases lay between the germline ends. The CDR3 reads CASSQNPARGVGYTF. The CDR3 nucleotides are TGCGCCAGCAGCCAAAACCCCGCACGGGGGGTCGGCTACACCTTC.

This chain uses TRBV18 with TRBJ2-2; unclear D gene. This CDR3 has 11 amino acids. CDR1 and CDR2 from the germline V gene are KGHSH and LQKENI. Trimming shortened V by 6 bases and J by 5 bases, and 4 bases separated the two germline ends. For the CDR3, the DNA is TGTGCCAGCTCGTCTACCGGGGAGCTGTTTTTT. Translating gives CASSSTGELFF.

This clone was counted a few times. CDR3 in DNA: TGTGCCAGCAGGGTGGCTAGCGGGTCCACCGGGGAGCTGTTTTTT. Translated, it gives CASRVASGSTGELFF. The rearrangement uses TRBV27 and TRBJ2-2; 8 nucleotides agree with TRBD2. The CDR3 runs to 15 residues. Per the germline V gene, CDR1 is MNHEY and CDR2 is SMNVEV (reference sequence). V shed 6 bases and J 4 bases; nucleotides not matched to a gene: 7.

V and J are TRBV28 and TRBJ2-2; 9 bases are a match to TRBD2. The CDR3 is 15 residues long. The germline CDR1 and CDR2 sequences are MDHEN and SYDVKM. V lost 4 bases to trimming and J lost 7 bases; unmatched junction nucleotides: 7. CDR3 amino acids: CASSSASGIGGELFF. CDR3 in DNA: TGTGCCAGCAGTTCGGCTAGCGGGATCGGCGGGGAGCTGTTTTTT.

The chain employs TRBV28 and TRBJ2-7, with 7 bases that match TRBD2. The CDR3 is 13 residues long. Germline V gene sequence: CDR1 MDHEN, CDR2 SYDVKM. V shed 4 bases and J 7 bases; nucleotides not matched to a gene: 7. Here the CDR3 reads CASSSGGKGEQYF. CDR3 DNA: TGTGCCAGCAGTTCCGGGGGGAAAGGGGAGCAGTACTTC.

This clone turned up a few times. This CDR3 reads CASSPTGTGAPDTQYF. The CDR3 DNA is TGTGCCAGCAGCCCAACCGGGACAGGGGCGCCAGATACGCAGTATTTT. The chain has TRBV9 and TRBJ2-3, with 10 nucleotides matching TRBD1. The germline V gene has CDR1 SGDLS and CDR2 YYNGEE. The CDR3 runs 16 residues. The V gene end was trimmed by 4 bases and the J gene end by 4 bases; junction bases not matched to a gene: 9.

J is TRBJ1-5 and V is TRBV10-3, with D uncertain. CDR3 length: 13 residues. Trimming removed 8 bases at V and 4 bases at J, with 12 bases between. Germline CDR1 ENHRY, CDR2 SYGVKD. CDR3 nucleotides: TGTGCCATCGTTGCAGGTTTGAATCAGCCCCAGCATTTT. Translating gives CAIVAGLNQPQHF.

V and J are TRBV3-1 (or the pseudogene TRBV3-2) and TRBJ2-5, with 10 bases lining up with TRBD1. Germline assignment: CDR1 LGHDT and CDR2 YNNKEL (reference sequence). V was clipped by 2 bases and J by 7 bases; unmatched bases: 10. The CDR3 length is 16 residues. The CDR3 sequence: CASSQPGTGEVGTQYF. CDR3 sequence (DNA): TGTGCCAGCAGCCAACCCGGGACAGGGGAGGTGGGGACCCAGTACTTC.

This clone was seen only a few times. This chain links TRBV28 with TRBJ2-7; a weak D match, TRBD1 (5 bases). From germline, CDR1 is MDHEN and CDR2 SYDVKM. V lost 7 bases and J 5 bases, leaving 12 bases between the germline ends. The CDR3 spans 12 residues. The CDR3: CASKTDPHEQYF. DNA for the CDR3: TGTGCCAGCAAGACAGATCCGCACGAGCAGTACTTC.

CDR3: CASSPGTENTEAFF. The CDR3 DNA sequence: TGTGCCAGCAGTCCCGGGACAGAGAACACTGAAGCTTTCTTT. J is TRBJ1-1 and V is TRBV3-1 (or the pseudogene TRBV3-2), with 7 bases fitting TRBD1. Germline CDR1 and CDR2: LGHDT and YNNKEL (reference sequence). This CDR3 is 14 amino acids long. With 6 bases clipped from V and 1 base from J, the junction kept 5 bases outside the gene matches.

This clone was picked up many times. The chain links TRBV2 to TRBJ1-5; a possible D gene is TRBD1 (6 bases). V lost 5 bases and J 0 bases, leaving 11 bases between the germline ends. CDR3 length: 15 amino acids. Germline V gene lookup returns CDR1 SNHLY and CDR2 FYNNEI. The CDR3 sequence is CASSYQGPSNQPQHF. As DNA, the CDR3 is TGTGCCAGCAGTTACCAGGGGCCTAGCAATCAGCCCCAGCATTTT.

The CDR3 is CASGDSLAGAFF. In DNA, the CDR3 is TGTGCCAGCGGGGACAGTTTAGCTGGGGCTTTCTTT. The rearrangement uses TRBV12-3 or TRBV12-4 and TRBJ1-1, with TRBD1 identical over 7 bases. The junction had 11 bases not matched to a gene; V was cut back by 8 bases and J by 11 bases. CDR3 length equals 12 residues.

The chain uses TRBV6-5 and TRBJ1-2, with D perhaps matching TRBD1 (5 bases). Germline V gene data show CDR1 as MNHEY and CDR2 as SVGAGI. V was shortened by 6 bases and J by 7 bases, with 12 bases between the two germline ends. There are 12 residues in the CDR3. The CDR3 reads CASRIGGSGYTF. CDR3 bases: TGTGCCAGCAGGATCGGGGGTTCTGGCTACACCTTC.

The chain couples TRBV5-3 to TRBJ1-6; D is possibly TRBD1 (6 bases). TRBV5-3 is labeled an ORF, and its function is uncertain. V gave up 5 bases and J gave up 1 base, with 16 bases separating them. The CDR3 runs 17 residues. CDR3 protein: CARSSTGWGSYNSPLHF. In nucleotides, the CDR3 is TGTGCCAGAAGTTCTACAGGGTGGGGGTCCTATAATTCACCCCTCCACTTT.

This clone was detected many times. The gene calls are TRBV28 and TRBJ2-7, with a possible D match to TRBD1 (6 bases). The CDR3 length is 14 residues. Looked up from germline, CDR1 is MDHEN and CDR2 is SYDVKM. V gave up 7 bases and J gave up 1 base, with 14 bases separating them. This CDR3 reads CASNPTTGSYEQYF. In nucleotides, the CDR3 is TGTGCCAGCAACCCTACGACAGGTTCCTACGAGCAGTACTTC.

The chain is built from TRBV19 and TRBJ2-7; D may be TRBD2 (6 bases). V was pared by 3 bases and J by 1 base, with 16 bases between. This CDR3 is 16 amino acids long. The germline V gene has CDR1 LNHDA and CDR2 SQIVND (reference sequence). CDR3 amino acids: CASSIGGGGGSYEQYF. The CDR3 region has the DNA TGTGCCAGTAGTATTGGGGGAGGAGGCGGGTCCTACGAGCAGTACTTC.

The chain joins TRBV14 to TRBJ2-4; TRBD1 might be the D (5 bases). Per germline, CDR1 SGHDN and CDR2 FVKESK. This CDR3 region has 13 residues. V was shortened by 2 bases and J by 11 bases, with 13 bases between the two germline ends. The CDR3: CASSQSQAQVQYF. For the CDR3, the DNA is TGTGCCAGCAGCCAATCACAGGCCCAGGTTCAGTACTTC.

The chain uses TRBV7-9 and TRBJ2-2; 7 nucleotides line up with TRBD2. Looked up from germline, CDR1 is SEHNR and CDR2 is FQNEAQ (reference sequence). Trimming removed 4 bases from V and 4 bases from J; junction bases left unmatched: 9. The CDR3 length is 16 residues. CDR3 loop: CASSWGGPVGTGELFF. The CDR3 region has the DNA TGTGCCAGCAGCTGGGGAGGGCCGGTCGGCACCGGGGAGCTGTTTTTT.

The gene calls are TRBV10-1 and TRBJ2-2, with TRBD2 identical over 8 bases. V gave up 2 bases and J gave up 4 bases; unmatched junction bases: 6. This CDR3 is built from 16 residues. Germline V gene sequence: CDR1 WNHNN, CDR2 SYGVQD (reference sequence). The CDR3 sequence: CASSEGTRGLTGELFF. CDR3 in DNA: TGCGCCAGCAGTGAGGGGACTAGAGGACTCACCGGGGAGCTGTTTTTT.

The chain links TRBV29-1 to TRBJ1-1, with no clear D. The CDR3 extends over 13 amino acids. CDR1 and CDR2 from the germline V gene are SQVTM and ANQGSEA. Deletions cut 7 bases from V and 0 bases from J, with 12 bases between. CDR3 sequence reads: CSELTQLNTEAFF. Here the CDR3 DNA reads TGCAGCGAGCTGACACAGTTGAACACTGAAGCTTTCTTT.

The V and J genes are TRBV6-5 and TRBJ2-1; the match to TRBD1 covers 8 bases. CDR1 MNHEY and CDR2 SVGAGI come from the germline V gene. The CDR3 covers 15 residues. The junction had 7 bases not matched to a gene; V was cut back by 6 bases and J by 3 bases. The CDR3 DNA reads as TGTGCCAGCAGACTTACAGGGGGGCTCTACAATGAGCAGTTCTTC. It is translated as CASRLTGGLYNEQFF.

The rearrangement joins TRBV18 to TRBJ2-3; no reliable D call. Deletions cut 1 base from V and 0 bases from J, with 8 bases between. Germline V gives CDR1 KGHSH, CDR2 LQKENI. There are 15 residues in the CDR3. The CDR3 sequence is CASSPQTTSTDTQYF. In DNA form, the CDR3 reads TGTGCCAGCTCACCACAGACGACTAGCACAGATACGCAGTATTTT.

The table lists this clone with a few counts. CDR3 bases: TGTGCCAGCAGCGTCGGGACAGGGGTAAATCTGAACACCATATATTTT. Encoded protein: CASSVGTGVNLNTIYF. The chain uses TRBV7-9 and TRBJ1-3, with 10 bases lining up with TRBD1. The J segment lost 7 bases and the V segment lost 5 bases, leaving 11 bases of the junction unmatched. The germline gives CDR1 SEHNR, CDR2 FQNEAQ (reference sequence). CDR3 length equals 16 residues.

The chain couples TRBV28 to TRBJ2-5; perhaps TRBD2 as D (6 bases). This CDR3 has 15 amino acids. Germline-derived CDR1 and CDR2 are MDHEN and SYDVKM. Trimming pared 3 bases from V and 2 bases from J, leaving 13 bases between. CDR3 amino acids: CASSLGGRRQETQYF. CDR3 nucleotide sequence: TGTGCCAGCAGTTTGGGAGGACGGAGACAAGAGACCCAGTACTTC.

The V and J genes are TRBV6-5 and TRBJ2-3, with 7 nucleotides matching TRBD2. In germline, CDR1 is MNHEY, CDR2 SVGAGI. J was trimmed by 7 bases and V by 3 bases; bases with no gene match: 7. The CDR3 consists of 14 residues. The chain's CDR3 is CASSYRREAYTQYF. CDR3 DNA: TGTGCCAGCAGTTATAGACGGGAGGCCTATACGCAGTATTTT.

V and J are TRBV7-2 and TRBJ2-7; 7 positions match TRBD1. V lost 1 base and J lost 2; bases outside the gene matches: 8. There are 16 residues in the CDR3. Germline CDR1 SGHTA, CDR2 FQGNSA. CDR3 amino acids: CASSLGPTGLAYEQYF. The CDR3 nucleotides are TGTGCCAGCAGCTTAGGTCCGACAGGGTTAGCCTACGAGCAGTACTTC.

This chain links TRBV30 with TRBJ1-1; TRBD1 might be the D (5 bases). Trimming removed 3 bases at V and 11 bases at J, with 19 bases between. Germline V gives CDR1 GTSNPN, CDR2 SVGIG (reference sequence). This CDR3 is built from 13 residues. The CDR3 spells CAWRPGPGGEAFF. CDR3 nucleotide sequence: TGTGCCTGGAGGCCGGGACCGGGGGGGGAGGCTTTCTTT.